The clone carrying this TCR beta chain was picked up one time. The antigen is undetermined. This specimen belongs to a study of T-cell memory formation after mild COVID-19. Study results and limitations: The CD4+ clones that contracted clustered mainly within CM and EM, and the CD8+ clones concentrated in EMRA. Detection of some responders pre-infection suggested pre-existing cross-reactive memory T cells participated.

TCRdb re-derived calls from the 5' RACE reads in MiXCR, one entry per CDR3 protein. The sample has 150,000 to 200,000 distinct CDR3 sequences, 30% to 35% seen once. What was sequenced was PBMCs or a T cell subset sorted from them (not recorded which). The origin of this receptor is an adult woman who had mild COVID-19 (a few samples of this study predate the infection). Cell type and time point are not known.

The CDR3 here is CASSVRDRGADTQYF. The DNA of the CDR3 is TGTGCCAGCAGCGTCCGGGACAGGGGTGCAGATACGCAGTATTTT. The gene calls are TRBV9 and TRBJ2-3, with 10 positions matching TRBD1. The V and J ends lost 2 bases and 4 bases, in that order; junction bases with no gene match: 4. Germline CDR1 SGDLS, CDR2 YYNGEE. The CDR3 runs 15 residues.